A single sample gave rise to the 18 T cell receptor beta chains below, sequenced in a study of blood T cell repertoires in COVID-19. TCRdb's table, derived via immunoSEQ multiplex PCR, lists solely in-frame clones and lacks some. The sample carries roughly 180,000 clones, approximately 81% recorded once. Material: PBMCs or T cells enriched from blood (not recorded which). The source is a woman in her forties with acute COVID-19.

The chain combines TRBV27 with TRBJ2-5; possibly TRBD2 for D (7 bases). V lost 8 bases and J lost 5, with 24 bases in between. Germline loops: CDR1 MNHEY, CDR2 SMNVEV (reference sequence). The CDR3 totals 16 residues. The CDR3 nucleotides are TGTGCCAGCGCCCGCCCCGGGGGCGGGGGCCGGGAGACCCAGTACTTC. It specifies CASARPGGGGRETQYF.

The genes are TRBV6-5 and TRBJ1-3; 9 bases line up with TRBD1. The germline V gene encodes CDR1 MNHEY and CDR2 SVGAGI. V gave up 11 bases and J gave up 0 bases; unmatched junction bases: 8. CDR3 size: 15 residues. CDR3 DNA sequence: TGTGCCCATCGGGACAGGGTAGACTCTGGAAACACCATATATTTT. The encoded protein is CAHRDRVDSGNTIYF.

The rearrangement links TRBV6-6 to TRBJ1-2; no firm D call. V lost 10 bases and J lost 1, with 16 bases in between. Germline V gene sequence: CDR1 MNHNY, CDR2 SVGAGI (reference sequence). The CDR3 is 14 amino acids. The DNA for the CDR3 is TGTGCCACCCTAGGTGGAGGCCTTAACTATGGCTACACCTTC. Its protein product is CATLGGGLNYGYTF.

This clone was detected a few times. V is TRBV10-3 and J is TRBJ2-1; 8 bases line up with TRBD2. With V trimmed by 5 bases and J by 5 bases, 5 bases remained unmatched. CDR1 is ENHRY, CDR2 SYGVKD, per germline. The CDR3 loop spans 14 amino acids. Here the CDR3 reads CAISIGRDHNEQFF. CDR3 coding DNA: TGTGCCATCAGTATCGGGAGGGACCACAATGAGCAGTTCTTC.

The gene calls are TRBV28 and TRBJ2-2; 8 bases fit TRBD2. Germline trimming cut 5 bases from V and 6 bases from J; bases unmatched to any gene: 14. Per the germline V gene, CDR1 is MDHEN and CDR2 is SYDVKM. The CDR3 is made up of 17 amino acids. This CDR3 is CASSAGVRAGDAGELFF. In DNA, the CDR3 is TGTGCCAGCAGTGCCGGAGTGAGAGCGGGAGATGCCGGGGAGCTGTTTTTT.

The V gene is TRBV4-1, the J gene TRBJ2-3; tentative D call: TRBD1 (5 bases). The V end lost 0 bases, the J end lost 5 bases, and 12 bases lay between the germline ends. The CDR3 is 15 residues long. Germline V lookup: CDR1 MGHRA, CDR2 YSYEKL. The CDR3 protein is CASSQDEGARDTQYF. The CDR3 DNA reads TGCGCCAGCAGCCAAGATGAAGGGGCAAGAGATACGCAGTATTTT.

The table lists this clone with a few counts. The rearrangement uses TRBV27 and TRBJ2-1; the match to TRBD2 covers 12 bases. The V and J ends lost 4 bases and 9 bases, in that order; junction bases with no gene match: 16. The V gene's germline CDR1 is MNHEY and CDR2 SMNVEV (reference sequence). The CDR3 length is 18 residues. The CDR3 spells CASSSPTSGRQVEGEQFF. The DNA of the CDR3 is TGTGCCAGCAGTTCACCGACTAGCGGGAGACAAGTGGAGGGTGAGCAGTTCTTC.

This chain joins TRBV30 and TRBJ2-7; 8 nucleotides line up with TRBD1. The CDR3 covers 12 residues. Trimming removed 7 bases from V and 2 bases from J; junction bases left unmatched: 4. Per the germline V gene, CDR1 is GTSNPN and CDR2 is SVGIG (reference sequence). This CDR3 reads CASGQGTYEQYF. Written as DNA, the CDR3 is TGTGCCTCTGGACAGGGTACCTACGAGCAGTACTTC.

V usage is TRBV6-2 or TRBV6-3 and J usage is TRBJ1-1; D perhaps matches TRBD1 (5 bases). CDR1 is MNHEY and CDR2 is SVGEGT in the germline V gene. Deletions cut 5 bases from V and 4 bases from J, with 17 bases between. The CDR3 runs to 15 residues. For the CDR3, the DNA is TGTGCCAGCAGTCGACCGGGACTCTGGGGCACTGAAGCTTTCTTT. Its protein product is CASSRPGLWGTEAFF.

The chain combines TRBV7-8 with TRBJ2-1, with 10 nucleotides matching TRBD2. There are 16 residues in the CDR3. Germline V gene sequence: CDR1 SGHVS, CDR2 FQNEAQ. V was clipped by 2 bases and J by 4 bases; unmatched bases: 5. This chain's CDR3 is CASSLPERGGYNEQFF. CDR3 coding DNA: TGTGCCAGCAGCTTACCGGAGCGGGGGGGATACAATGAGCAGTTCTTC.

This clone was picked up a small number of times. This chain uses TRBV4-2 with TRBJ1-2; D remains unclear. The V gene's germline CDR1 is LGHNA and CDR2 YNFKEQ. V lost 4 bases, J lost 2 bases, and 14 bases lay in between. This CDR3 has 15 amino acids. DNA of the CDR3: TGTGCCAGCAGCCTCCAACACAACATAAACTATGGCTACACCTTC. Encoded protein: CASSLQHNINYGYTF.

A remark on this clone: Other DNA sequences within the sample encode an identical CDR3. The chain links TRBV7-9 to TRBJ1-2; 10 bases fit TRBD1. Germline CDR1 reads SEHNR; CDR2 reads FQNEAQ (reference sequence). CDR3 length equals 14 residues. V shed 5 bases and J 5 bases; nucleotides not matched to a gene: 5. CDR3 region: CASSPDRGGYGYTF. The CDR3 DNA follows: TGTGCCAGCAGCCCGGACAGGGGGGGGTATGGCTACACCTTC.

The chain is built from TRBV5-1 and TRBJ1-3; TRBD1 agrees at 7 bases. CDR1 is SGHRS, CDR2 YFSETQ, per germline. The V and J ends lost 0 bases and 3 bases, in that order; junction bases with no gene match: 6. The CDR3 has 16 residues. Here the CDR3 DNA reads TGCGCCAGCAGCTTGGAAACAGGGGCGAGTGGAAACACCATATATTTT. Translated: CASSLETGASGNTIYF.

The V and J genes are TRBV7-9 and TRBJ2-7; 9 nucleotides match TRBD2. Germline CDR1 SEHNR, CDR2 FQNEAQ (reference sequence). The trim removed 0 bases at V and 1 base at J, leaving 10 bases unmatched. The CDR3 spans 18 residues. CDR3 DNA: TGTGCCAGCAGCTTAGCTGCCGGACTAGCGTTCGATTCCTACGAGCAGTACTTC. Encoded protein: CASSLAAGLAFDSYEQYF.

A few counts support this clone. The chain carries TRBV6-6 and TRBJ2-7; TRBD2 matches at 13 bases. This CDR3 spans 14 amino acids. The V segment lost 6 bases and the J segment 4 bases; nucleotides outside the gene matches: 3. Germline V CDR1 and CDR2: MNHNY, SVGAGI (reference sequence). The CDR3 DNA sequence: TGTGCCAGCAGCACTAGCGGGAGGGGGTACGAGCAGTACGTC. This gives the protein CASSTSGRGYEQYV.

V is TRBV21-1 and J is TRBJ2-5; the table's D call, TRBD1, has no DNA check behind it. TRBV21-1 is assigned pseudogene status. The CDR3 is made up of 17 amino acids. The CDR3 bases are TGTGCCAGCAGCAAGAGAAACGCAAGACAGGGATTAGGGACCCAGTACTTC. Translating it yields CASSKRNARQGLGTQYF.

This chain joins TRBV14 and TRBJ1-2, with TRBD1 as a possible D gene (5 bases). Germline V gene data show CDR1 as SGHDN and CDR2 as FVKESK. V was pared by 3 bases and J by 5 bases, with 10 bases between. The CDR3 length is 13 residues. The CDR3, as DNA: TGTGCCAGCAGCCAGCTTAGGGGTTATGGCTACACCTTC. Translated: CASSQLRGYGYTF.

This clone has just one count. The chain carries TRBV30 and TRBJ1-1; D gene uncertain. CDR1 and CDR2 from the germline V gene are GTSNPN and SVGIG (reference sequence). V lost 1 base and J lost 1, with 4 bases in between. The CDR3 covers 12 residues. CDR3 protein: CAWSGGNTEAFF. DNA of the CDR3: TGTGCCTGGAGTGGAGGGAACACTGAAGCTTTCTTT.